Below, 10 T cell receptor beta chains from the same sample are listed, as sequenced in a study of blood T cell repertoires in COVID-19. TCRdb's table, derived via immunoSEQ multiplex PCR, lists solely in-frame clones and lacks some. The table shows approximately 60,000 clones, with under 85% occurring only once. The sequenced material came from peripheral blood. These receptors were taken from a woman aged 80 or older with active or convalescent COVID-19.

This clone was recorded a few times. The V gene is TRBV15, the J gene TRBJ1-1; 9 bases are shared with TRBD1. CDR1 is LNHNV, CDR2 YYDKDF, per germline (reference sequence). V lost 3 bases and J lost 4; bases outside the gene matches: 3. The CDR3 sequence is 14 residues long. In DNA form, the CDR3 reads TGTGCCACCAGCAGGCGACAGGGGGTCACTGAAGCTTTCTTT. Encoded protein: CATSRRQGVTEAFF. The variable domain in full, with the rest retrieved from reference TRBV15 and TRBJ1-1, is DAMVIQNPRYQVTQFGKPVTLSCSQTLNHNVMYWYQQKSSQAPKLLFHYYDKDFNNEADTPDNFQSRRPNTSFCFLDIRSPGLGDTAMYLCATSRRQGVTEAFFGQGTRLTVV.

J is TRBJ1-1 and V is TRBV11-3; perhaps TRBD1 as D (5 bases). Per germline, CDR1 SGHNT and CDR2 YENEEA. CDR3 length: 16 residues. V lost 5 bases and J 5 bases, leaving 21 bases between the germline ends. CDR3 region: CASSKGNAGLGTEAFF. CDR3 nucleotides: TGTGCCAGCAGCAAAGGTAACGCAGGGTTGGGAACTGAAGCTTTCTTT.

The V gene is TRBV13, the J gene TRBJ1-5; D possibly corresponds to TRBD1 (6 bases). Deletions cut 4 bases from V and 6 bases from J, with 13 bases between. CDR3 size: 14 residues. Per germline, CDR1 PRHDT and CDR2 FYEKMQ (reference sequence). In DNA form, the CDR3 reads TGTGCCAGCAGCTCCCGGGGGGCGGGTCAGCCCCAGCATTTT. Protein sequence: CASSSRGAGQPQHF.

Here the CDR3 reads CASTQTSGGTTGELFF. CDR3 DNA sequence: TGCGCCAGCACCCAGACTAGCGGGGGGACCACCGGGGAGCTGTTTTTT. This sequence joins TRBV5-1 and TRBJ2-2; 13 bases agree with TRBD2. In germline, CDR1 is SGHRS, CDR2 YFSETQ. Unmatched junction bases numbered 6, after V lost 6 bases and J lost 4 bases. The CDR3 extends over 16 amino acids.

The chain uses TRBV5-4 and TRBJ1-2; a possible D gene is TRBD1 (5 bases). The germline CDR1 and CDR2 sequences are SGHNT and YYREEE (reference sequence). CDR3 length equals 13 residues. V was cut by 1 base and J by 3 bases, with 7 bases left in between. In DNA, the CDR3 is TGTGCCAGCAGCTTGAAAGGGGACTATGGCTACACCTTC. Protein sequence: CASSLKGDYGYTF.

The chain uses TRBV7-9 and TRBJ2-3; a weak D match, TRBD1 (5 bases). The germline V gene has CDR1 SEHNR and CDR2 FQNEAQ (reference sequence). V was trimmed by 2 bases and J by 2 bases, leaving 14 bases between them. This CDR3 has 16 amino acids. In DNA form, the CDR3 reads TGTGCCAGCAGCTTATCAGGGAACTCAGCCACAGATACGCAGTATTTT. Amino acid sequence: CASSLSGNSATDTQYF. The whole variable domain, remainder taken from reference TRBV7-9 and TRBJ2-3, is DTGVSQNPRHKITKRGQNVTFRCDPISEHNRLYWYRQTLGQGPEFLTYFQNEAQLEKSRLLSDRFSAERPKGSFSTLEIQRTEQGDSAMYLCASSLSGNSATDTQYFGPGTRLTVL.

In its sample, this clone was seen once. The chain uses TRBV7-9 and TRBJ2-3; a weak D match, TRBD2 (7 bases). The V end was cut by 3 bases, the J end by 1 base, with 11 bases between. Germline loops: CDR1 SEHNR, CDR2 FQNEAQ (reference sequence). CDR3 length: 15 residues. The CDR3, as DNA: TGTGCCAGCAGCTTGGGGAGGGGGGGCACAGATACGCAGTATTTT. The encoded protein is CASSLGRGGTDTQYF.

CDR3 in DNA: TGTGCCAGCGGTCCCTATGCGACAGGGGGCACTGAAGCTTTCTTT. It translates to CASGPYATGGTEAFF. This chain connects TRBV6-5 to TRBJ1-1; 9 nucleotides match TRBD1. The germline CDR1 and CDR2 sequences are MNHEY and SVGAGI. V dropped 8 bases and J dropped 4; count of bases not matched to a gene: 11. The CDR3 covers 15 residues.

This clone was picked up one time. The chain employs TRBV2 and TRBJ2-7, with TRBD1 as a possible D gene (5 bases). Deletions cut 6 bases from V and 6 bases from J, with 12 bases between. The CDR3 totals 12 residues. Germline V gives CDR1 SNHLY, CDR2 FYNNEI. CDR3 DNA: TGTGCCAGCAGGCTTGACAGCCCCGAGCAGTACTTC. Translation gives CASRLDSPEQYF.

The gene calls are TRBV5-1 and TRBJ1-1; D perhaps matches TRBD1 (6 bases). The germline V and J ends were trimmed by 0 bases and 4 bases, with 16 bases remaining between them. CDR3 length: 16 residues. The germline V gene has CDR1 SGHRS and CDR2 YFSETQ. The CDR3 protein is CASSLDGGGFSTEAFF. DNA for the CDR3: TGCGCCAGCAGCTTGGATGGGGGCGGTTTTAGCACTGAAGCTTTCTTT.